This TCR beta chain was sequenced during a study of blood T cell repertoires in COVID-19. As for the study in general: Researchers got acute and convalescent COVID-19 samples from the United States, Italy and Spain. From T cells, B-cell-depleted T cells, or PBMCs came the material, which was cDNA or gDNA.

Study processing details: By means of reference gene primer amplification, nucleated cell counts were estimated. Sequencing was performed with immunoSEQ multiplex PCR; in TCRdb, only in-frame clones are kept and a portion is missing. V and J calls and clone size are those listed in that table; D and trimming were worked out from the DNA. The table lists about 64,000 clones, approximately 78% of them singletons. V dropped 1 base and J dropped 0 bases, with 16 bases sitting between them. Germline assignment: CDR1 SGHTA and CDR2 FQGNSA. This CDR3 contains 18 residues. The J gene is TRBJ2-1, the V gene TRBV7-2; D is possibly TRBD1 (6 bases). The TCR was taken from a human donor in a cohort sampled during active COVID-19. The sequencing input was peripheral blood. The CDR3 reads CASSLGPGQKSSYNEQFF. As DNA, the CDR3 is TGTGCCAGCAGCTTAGGCCCGGGACAAAAGAGCTCCTACAATGAGCAGTTCTTC. The full variable domain, with the rest looked up from reference TRBV7-2 and TRBJ2-1, is GAGVSQSPSNKVTEKGKDVELRCDPISGHTALYWYRQSLGQGLEFLIYFQGNSAPDKSGLPSDRFSAERTGGSVSTLTIQRTQQEDSAVYLCASSLGPGQKSSYNEQFFGPGTRLTVL.